This T cell receptor (beta chain) is drawn from a study of identifying expanded T cells in peripheral blood. This clone occurred a few times. Its antigen is currently unknown. Libraries were prepared by immunoSEQ multiplex PCR; TCRdb keeps only in-frame clonotypes and omits some of them. There are 85,000 to 95,000 clones in the sample; 85% to 90% occur only once, and about 3.9% lies in the top ten. The germline gives CDR1 MNHEY, CDR2 SMNVEV (reference sequence). The CDR3 has 11 amino acids. Trimming cost V 9 bases and J 4 bases, with 7 bases left between them. Study-level points and caveats: Technical replicates showed around 1.1 changed clones; about 2 weeks roughly 18; four weeks 19. Across healthy donors, higher total template counts meant significantly greater two-week count variance.

Sequenced material: blood. The chain has TRBV27 and TRBJ1-3; no clear D gene. The sequence derives from a person aged 18 to 75 in good health. The CDR3 sequence: CASSQGNTIYF. CDR3 coding DNA: TGTGCCAGTTCCCAAGGAAACACCATATATTTT.